Shown below are 12 T cell receptor beta chains from a single sample sequenced in a study of blood T cells in healthy people across ages. The authors ran a second PCR of roughly 6 to 12 cycles using a sample-barcoded 5' primer and a J-beta primer mix. Each CDR3 protein is one row after TCRdb ran MiXCR on the 5' RACE reads. The data contain approximately 400,000 distinct CDR3 sequences, 52% of them singletons. Sequencing was carried out using blood. The receptors derive from a man between 60 and 70 years old in good health.

The V and J genes are TRBV5-1 and TRBJ2-3; D perhaps matches TRBD2 (5 bases). Trimming stripped 0 bases from V and 5 bases from J, with 13 bases between. This CDR3 is 15 amino acids long. Germline CDR1 and CDR2: SGHRS and YFSETQ. CDR3 amino acids: CASSLVRPEGDTQYF. The CDR3 DNA reads TGCGCCAGCAGCTTGGTCCGCCCCGAGGGAGATACGCAGTATTTT.

The V call is TRBV6-2 or TRBV6-3, the J call TRBJ1-2; D remains unclear. Germline V gene sequence: CDR1 MNHEY, CDR2 SVGEGT. The CDR3 is 15 amino acids. Trimming took 5 bases from V and 2 from J, leaving 15 bases between them. Here the CDR3 DNA reads TGTGCCAGCAGTAGAACCACGCAATCCAACTATGGCTACACCTTC. Protein: CASSRTTQSNYGYTF.

The chain uses TRBV7-2 and TRBJ2-3; D might be TRBD2 (5 bases). The V end was cut by 5 bases, the J end by 0 bases, with 9 bases between. There are 14 residues in the CDR3. Per germline, CDR1 SGHTA and CDR2 FQGNSA. The CDR3 loop reads CASSTGISTDTQYF. CDR3 nucleotide sequence: TGTGCCAGCAGCACGGGAATAAGCACAGATACGCAGTATTTT.

This rearrangement joins TRBV20-1 to TRBJ2-5; perhaps TRBD2 as D (6 bases). The CDR3 is 15 residues long. Germline V lookup: CDR1 DFQATT, CDR2 SNEGSKA (reference sequence). Trimming shortened V by 1 base and J by 1 base, and 13 bases separated the two germline ends. Here the CDR3 DNA reads TGCAGTGCTAGAGGGGACTTTGCGGCCCAAGAGACCCAGTACTTC. It yields the protein CSARGDFAAQETQYF.

Only a few counts were recorded for this clonotype. This chain connects TRBV28 to TRBJ2-5; D could derive from TRBD1 or TRBD2 (5 bases each). The V end was cut by 10 bases, the J end by 11 bases, with 23 bases between. CDR3 length equals 13 residues. Germline assignment: CDR1 MDHEN and CDR2 SYDVKM. The CDR3 reads CATQSPGLGEQYF. The CDR3 DNA sequence: TGTGCCACCCAGTCCCCGGGGCTGGGGGAGCAGTACTTC.

The genes are TRBV29-1 and TRBJ2-7; 9 bases agree with TRBD1. The CDR3 is 13 amino acids. Germline CDR1 SQVTM, CDR2 ANQGSEA. V lost 6 bases and J lost 6; bases outside the gene matches: 9. Written as DNA, the CDR3 is TGCAGCGTCCCCGGCACAGGGGGCGCCGAGCAGTACTTC. It is translated as CSVPGTGGAEQYF.

This clonotype was counted a few times. The CDR3 DNA sequence: TGTGCCAGCGGCCTTACAGGGAGAGGTGAAAAACTGTTTTTT. This sequence encodes CASGLTGRGEKLFF. The chain joins TRBV12-3 or TRBV12-4 to TRBJ1-4; D possibly corresponds to TRBD1 (6 bases). V gave up 8 bases and J gave up 7 bases, with 17 bases separating them. The CDR3 runs to 14 residues.

The rearrangement joins TRBV7-2 to TRBJ2-5; D remains ambiguous. The CDR3 runs to 13 residues. Deletions cut 6 bases from V and 4 bases from J, with 12 bases between. The V gene's germline CDR1 is SGHTA and CDR2 FQGNSA. The CDR3 sequence is CASRTSIPETQYF. CDR3 nucleotides: TGTGCCAGCAGGACGAGTATACCAGAGACCCAGTACTTC.

This clonotype was counted a few times. The genes are TRBV20-1 and TRBJ2-1; tentative D call: TRBD2 (6 bases). CDR3 size: 16 residues. Trimming took 3 bases from V and 3 from J, leaving 18 bases between them. Germline-derived CDR1 and CDR2 are DFQATT and SNEGSKA (reference sequence). The CDR3 is CSARAPAGRFYNEQFF. CDR3 bases: TGCAGTGCTAGGGCCCCTGCGGGGAGGTTCTACAATGAGCAGTTCTTC.

The rearrangement uses TRBV12-3 or TRBV12-4 and TRBJ1-2; perhaps TRBD1 as D (5 bases). This CDR3 spans 15 amino acids. Deletions cut 1 base from V and 2 bases from J, with 11 bases between. This CDR3 is CASSLERQFNYGYTF. The CDR3, as DNA: TGTGCCAGCAGTTTAGAGAGACAGTTCAACTATGGCTACACCTTC.

V and J are TRBV2 and TRBJ1-6; D might be TRBD1 (5 bases). Germline V CDR1 and CDR2: SNHLY, FYNNEI. V lost 11 bases, J lost 5 bases, and 13 bases lay in between. This CDR3 has 13 amino acids. CDR3 protein: CAQGTDHNSPLHF. DNA for the CDR3: TGTGCCCAAGGGACGGATCATAATTCACCCCTCCACTTT. Full variable domain (outside the CDR3, taken from reference TRBV2 and TRBJ1-6): EPEVTQTPSHQVTQMGQEVILRCVPISNHLYFYWYRQILGQKVEFLVSFYNNEISEKSEIFDDQFSVERPDGSNFTLKIRSTKLEDSAMYFCAQGTDHNSPLHFGNGTRLTVT.

The genes are TRBV25-1 and TRBJ2-4, with D possibly TRBD2 on 5 matching bases. The CDR3 spans 16 residues. Trimming stripped 2 bases from V and 2 bases from J, with 13 bases between. Germline V gene sequence: CDR1 MGHDK, CDR2 SYGVNS. The CDR3 spells CASSESEGRTKNIQYF. Written as DNA, the CDR3 is TGTGCCAGCAGTGAAAGCGAGGGAAGGACCAAAAACATTCAGTACTTC.